This passage covers 2 T cell receptor beta chains from one sample sequenced in a study of shared clonotypes between healthy human individuals. Libraries were prepared by immunoSEQ multiplex PCR; TCRdb keeps only in-frame clonotypes and omits some of them. The data hold over 2 million clones, with 95% observed a single time. The sequencing input was naive CD4+ T cells sorted from blood. Subset meaning: CD45RA+ positively selected. The receptor set was obtained from a man aged 18 to 29 in good health.

The chain uses TRBV7-9 and TRBJ1-1; perhaps TRBD1 as D (5 bases). Germline values: CDR1 SEHNR, CDR2 FQNEAQ (reference sequence). The V and J ends lost 6 bases and 5 bases respectively, with 19 bases between them. The CDR3 spans 15 residues. CDR3 sequence (DNA): TGTGCCAGCAGTTTATTTTCGTCTGGGGGGACTGAAGCTTTCTTT. As protein: CASSLFSSGGTEAFF.

On this clone itself: Other DNA sequences within the sample encode an identical CDR3. The rearrangement joins TRBV4-1 to TRBJ2-5, with a possible D match to TRBD2 (6 bases). Trimming took off 3 bases at V and 5 bases at J, with 10 bases between the two ends. The CDR3 contains 13 residues. Germline CDR1 MGHRA, CDR2 YSYEKL. CDR3 DNA sequence: TGCGCCAGCAGCCAGGGGCTAGCGGAGACCCAGTACTTC. It translates to CASSQGLAETQYF.